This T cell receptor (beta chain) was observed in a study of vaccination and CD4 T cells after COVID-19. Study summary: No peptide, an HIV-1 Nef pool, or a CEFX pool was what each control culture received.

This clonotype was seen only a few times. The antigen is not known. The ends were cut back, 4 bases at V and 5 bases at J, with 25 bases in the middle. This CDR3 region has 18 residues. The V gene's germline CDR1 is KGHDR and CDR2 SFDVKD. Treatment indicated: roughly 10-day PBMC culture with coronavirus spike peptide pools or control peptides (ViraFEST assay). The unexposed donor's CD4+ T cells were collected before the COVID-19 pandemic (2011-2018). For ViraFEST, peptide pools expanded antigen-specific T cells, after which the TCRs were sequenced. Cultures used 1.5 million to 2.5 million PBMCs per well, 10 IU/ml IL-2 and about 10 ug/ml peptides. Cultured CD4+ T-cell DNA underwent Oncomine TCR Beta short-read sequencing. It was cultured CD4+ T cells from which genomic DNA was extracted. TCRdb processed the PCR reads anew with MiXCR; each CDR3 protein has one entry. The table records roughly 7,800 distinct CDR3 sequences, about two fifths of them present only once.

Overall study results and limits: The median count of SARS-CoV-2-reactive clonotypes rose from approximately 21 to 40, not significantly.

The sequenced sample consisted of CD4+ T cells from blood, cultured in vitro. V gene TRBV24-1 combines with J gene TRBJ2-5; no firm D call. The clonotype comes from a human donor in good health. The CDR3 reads CATSDPNSPRNGWETQYF. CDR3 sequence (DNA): TGTGCCACCAGTGACCCAAATTCACCCCGAAACGGGTGGGAGACCCAGTACTTC.